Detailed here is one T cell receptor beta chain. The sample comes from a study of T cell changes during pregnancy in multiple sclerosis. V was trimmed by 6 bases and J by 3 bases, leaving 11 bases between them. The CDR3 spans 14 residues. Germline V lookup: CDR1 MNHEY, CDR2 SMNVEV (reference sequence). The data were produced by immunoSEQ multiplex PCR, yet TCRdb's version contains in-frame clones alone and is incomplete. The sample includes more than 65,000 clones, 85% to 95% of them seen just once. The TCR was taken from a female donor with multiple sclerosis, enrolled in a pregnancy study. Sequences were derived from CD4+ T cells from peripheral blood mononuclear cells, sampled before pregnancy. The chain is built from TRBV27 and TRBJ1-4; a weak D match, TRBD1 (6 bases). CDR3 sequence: CASRRGRANEKLFF. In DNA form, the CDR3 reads TGTGCCAGCAGGCGGGGGCGGGCTAATGAAAAACTGTTTTTT. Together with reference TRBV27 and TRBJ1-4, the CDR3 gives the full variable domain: EAQVTQNPRYLITVTGKKLTVTCSQNMNHEYMSWYRQDPGLGLRQIYYSMNVEVTDKGDVPEGYKVSRKEKRNFPLILESPSPNQTSLYFCASRRGRANEKLFFGSGTQLSVL.